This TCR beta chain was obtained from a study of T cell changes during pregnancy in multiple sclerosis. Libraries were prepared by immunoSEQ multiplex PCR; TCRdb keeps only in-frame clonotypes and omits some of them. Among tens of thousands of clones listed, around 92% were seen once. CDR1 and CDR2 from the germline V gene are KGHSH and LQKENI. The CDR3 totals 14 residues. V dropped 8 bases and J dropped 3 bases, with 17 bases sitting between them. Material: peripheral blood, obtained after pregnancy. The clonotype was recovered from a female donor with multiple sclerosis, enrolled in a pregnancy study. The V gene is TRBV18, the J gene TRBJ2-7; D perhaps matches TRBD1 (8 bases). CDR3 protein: CASTFTGGGYEQYF. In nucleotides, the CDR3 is TGTGCCAGCACCTTCACAGGGGGGGGCTACGAGCAGTACTTC.